These T cell receptor beta chains were read from a single sample in a study of blood T cell repertoires in COVID-19. Assay: immunoSEQ multiplex PCR; the TCRdb copy retains only in-frame clones and omits some. The sample shows 390,000 or so clones, around 87% of them seen only once. The sequenced material came from peripheral blood. Receptors were obtained from a man aged 18 to 30 with active or convalescent COVID-19. The CDR3 runs from the conserved cysteine through the conserved F or W. Fields, in order: D gene, clone size, J gene, V gene, CDR3 DNA, CDR3 protein. The D gene is left open where the match is weak. Not every row has a clone size; where given, it reads once, few, many or a size class.

>TRBD1|.|TRBJ1-5|TRBV28
TGTGCCAGCAGGTGGGACAGGCTAAATCAGCCCCAGCATTTT
CASRWDRLNQPQHF
>.|.|TRBJ1-2|TRBV28
TGTGCCAGCAGTTTCGCCGGGAGGGATTCCTATAGCGGCTACACCTTC
CASSFAGRDSYSGYTF
>.|.|TRBJ2-3|TRBV9
TGTGCCAGCAGCGGCCGCGTGTTGGGGCGCACAGATACGCAGTATTTT
CASSGRVLGRTDTQYF
>.|.|TRBJ1-5|TRBV3-1/TRBV3-2
TGTGCCAGCAGCGGGGGGGCAGGGGTCCTTCAGCCCCAGCATTTT
CASSGGAGVLQPQHF
>.|.|TRBJ1-1|TRBV7-9
TGTGCCAGCAGCCCTCATGGGGGGAGGACTGAAGCTTTCTTT
CASSPHGGRTEAFF
>.|.|TRBJ2-2|TRBV18
TGTGCCAGCTCATCTACTATCACCGGGGAGCTGTTTTTT
CASSSTITGELFF
>TRBD1|few|TRBJ1-1|TRBV18
TGTGCCAGCTCACCATATTTAACCGGGACAGCGAACACTGAAGCTTTCTTT
CASSPYLTGTANTEAFF
>TRBD1|.|TRBJ2-1|TRBV5-6
TGTGCCAGCAGCTTGGGTCCCACAGGGGGCCGTGACAATGAGCAGTTCTTC
CASSLGPTGGRDNEQFF
>TRBD1|once|TRBJ1-6|TRBV5-4
TGTGCCAGCAGCACAGGACAGGGGGCTTCCTCACCCCTCCACTTT
CASSTGQGASSPLHF
>.|.|TRBJ2-7|TRBV7-2
TGTGCCAGCAGTCTCGCTAGGACCTACGAGCAGTACTTC
CASSLARTYEQYF